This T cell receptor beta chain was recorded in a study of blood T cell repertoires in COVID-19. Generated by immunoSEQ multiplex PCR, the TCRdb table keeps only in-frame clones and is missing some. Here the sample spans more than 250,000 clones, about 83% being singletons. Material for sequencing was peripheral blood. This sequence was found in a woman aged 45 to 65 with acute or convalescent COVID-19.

The CDR3 reads CASSPPGQQQETQYF. DNA of the CDR3: TGTGCCAGCTCACCTCCGGGACAACAACAAGAGACCCAGTACTTC. V gene TRBV18 combines with J gene TRBJ2-5, with D perhaps matching TRBD1 (6 bases). Germline lookup yields CDR1 KGHSH and CDR2 LQKENI. CDR3 length: 15 residues. V was shortened by 3 bases and J by 2 bases, with 13 bases between the two germline ends.